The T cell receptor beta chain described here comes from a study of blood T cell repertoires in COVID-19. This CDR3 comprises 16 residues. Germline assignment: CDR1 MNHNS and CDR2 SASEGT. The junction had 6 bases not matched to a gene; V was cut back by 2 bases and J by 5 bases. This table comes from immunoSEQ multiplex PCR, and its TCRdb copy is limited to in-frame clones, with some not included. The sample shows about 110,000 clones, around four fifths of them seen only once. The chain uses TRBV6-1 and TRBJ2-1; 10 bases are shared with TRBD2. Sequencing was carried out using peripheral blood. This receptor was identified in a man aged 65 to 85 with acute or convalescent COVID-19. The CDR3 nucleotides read TGTGCCAGCAGTGAAATGGCTAGCGGGGGCAACAATGAGCAGTTCTTC. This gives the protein CASSEMASGGNNEQFF.